This T cell receptor (beta chain) is from a study of T cells in Graves' hyperthyroidism and ophthalmopathy. Study information: Any treatment followed the collection of peripheral blood at initial diagnosis.

RNA transcripts were the template for amplifying TCR beta CDR3 regions. HTBI primers were employed in a first-round RT-PCR of the TCR CDR3. MiXCR, run by TCRdb on the multiplex PCR reads, gives a single entry per CDR3 protein. The repertoire holds about 700,000 distinct CDR3 sequences, with approximately 14% as singletons. This clonotype was found a few times. No antigen is known for it. PBMCs were obtained from approximately 10 ml fresh peripheral blood. The CDR3 runs to 13 residues. The germline V gene encodes CDR1 LGHNA and CDR2 YNFKEQ. Germline trimming cut 5 bases from V and 7 bases from J; bases unmatched to any gene: 4. Study findings and constraints: Most expanded thyroid clonotypes above 0.001 also appeared in blood. Stable hyperthyroidism was separated from ophthalmopathy by a model based on 13 V-J features.

The chain couples TRBV4-2 to TRBJ2-1, with TRBD2 matching over 8 bases. Sequencing input: blood. The source of this sequence is a woman aged 18 to 35 with Graves' hyperthyroidism. Here the CDR3 reads CASSRLASNEQFF. Here the CDR3 DNA reads TGTGCCAGCAGCAGACTAGCGAGTAATGAGCAGTTCTTC.